This record looks at one TCR beta chain sequence and its context. This CDR3 is built from 16 residues. Germline V gives CDR1 LGHDT, CDR2 YNNKEL (reference sequence). V lost 1 base, J lost 6 bases, and 16 bases lay in between. The data belong to a study of identical twins. In TCRdb, the 5' RACE reads were re-called with MiXCR into one record per CDR3 protein. Of 1,800,000 or so distinct CDR3 sequences in the sample, roughly a third were seen once. The sample consisted of cord blood. The sequence was obtained from a newborn girl in good health. The V call is TRBV3-1, the J call TRBJ2-1, with D perhaps matching TRBD1 or TRBD2 (6 bases each). The DNA for the CDR3 is TGTGCCAGCAGCCAAGTTGGGGTACGGGGGCCCAATGAGCAGTTCTTC. This encodes CASSQVGVRGPNEQFF.